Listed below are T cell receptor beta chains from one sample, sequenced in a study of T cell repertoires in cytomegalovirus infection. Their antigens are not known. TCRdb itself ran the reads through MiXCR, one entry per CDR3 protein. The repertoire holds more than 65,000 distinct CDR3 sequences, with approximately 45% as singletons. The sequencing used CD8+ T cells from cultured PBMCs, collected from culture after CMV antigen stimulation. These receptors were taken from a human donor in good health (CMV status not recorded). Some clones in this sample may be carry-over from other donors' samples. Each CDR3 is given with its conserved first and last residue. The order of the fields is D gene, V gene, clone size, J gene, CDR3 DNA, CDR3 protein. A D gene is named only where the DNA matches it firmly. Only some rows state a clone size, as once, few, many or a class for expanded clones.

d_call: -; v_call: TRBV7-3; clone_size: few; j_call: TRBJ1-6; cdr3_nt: TGTGCCAGCAGCTCGGGGAATTCACCCCTCCACTTT; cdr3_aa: CASSSGNSPLHF
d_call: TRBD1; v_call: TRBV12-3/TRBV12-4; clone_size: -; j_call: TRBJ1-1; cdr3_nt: TGTGCCAGCAGTGGCGACAGGGGGCGAGGGAACACTGAAGCTTTCTTT; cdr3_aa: CASSGDRGRGNTEAFF
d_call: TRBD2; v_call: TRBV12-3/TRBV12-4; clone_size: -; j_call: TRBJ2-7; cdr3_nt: TGTGCCAGCAGTTTAAGTAGCGGGAATATCGAGCAGTACTTC; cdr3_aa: CASSLSSGNIEQYF
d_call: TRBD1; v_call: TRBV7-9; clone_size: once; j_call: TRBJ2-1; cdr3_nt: TGTGCCAGCAGCTTACCGGGGGGGACAGGGGACCTCCACAATGAGCAGTTCTTC; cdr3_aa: CASSLPGGTGDLHNEQFF
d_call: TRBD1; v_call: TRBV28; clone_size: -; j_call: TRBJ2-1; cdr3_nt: TGTGCCAGCAGCTTCCGGACAGGGGGGAACAATGAGCAGTTCTTC; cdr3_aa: CASSFRTGGNNEQFF
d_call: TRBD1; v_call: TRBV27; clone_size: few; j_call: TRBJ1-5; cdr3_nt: TGTGCCAGCAGTTTATCGGGACAGAATCAGCCCCAGCATTTT; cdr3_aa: CASSLSGQNQPQHF
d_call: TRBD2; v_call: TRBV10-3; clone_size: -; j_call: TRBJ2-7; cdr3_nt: TGTGCCATCAGTGAAGGAACTAGCGGGAGAACCTACGAGCAGTACTTC; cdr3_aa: CAISEGTSGRTYEQYF
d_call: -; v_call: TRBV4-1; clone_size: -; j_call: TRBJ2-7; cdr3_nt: TGCGCCAGCAGCCAAGAACCCACAGGGCTCGAGGAGCAGTACTTC; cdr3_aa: CASSQEPTGLEEQYF
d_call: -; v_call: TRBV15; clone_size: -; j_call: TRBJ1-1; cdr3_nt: TGTGCCACCAGCAGATGGCCGGAGGGGAACACTGAAGCTTTCTTT; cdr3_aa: CATSRWPEGNTEAFF
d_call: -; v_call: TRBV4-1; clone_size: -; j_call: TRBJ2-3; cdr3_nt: TGCGCCAGCAGCGTAGGGGCCCGGGACAAAGATACGCAGTATTTT; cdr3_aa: CASSVGARDKDTQYF
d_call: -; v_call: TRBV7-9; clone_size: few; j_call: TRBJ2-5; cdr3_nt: TGTGCCAGCAGCTTAATTGACAGTACCCAAGAGACCCAGTACTTC; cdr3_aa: CASSLIDSTQETQYF
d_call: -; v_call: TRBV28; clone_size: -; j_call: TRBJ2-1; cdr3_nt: TGTGCCAGCAGCTCCCGGGGCCAGTCCCTGGTGAATGAGCAGTTCTTC; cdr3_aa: CASSSRGQSLVNEQFF
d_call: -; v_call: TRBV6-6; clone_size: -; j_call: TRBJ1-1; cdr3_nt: TGTGCCAGCAGTTACCCCTGGGACAAGAACACTGAAGCTTTCTTT; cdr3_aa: CASSYPWDKNTEAFF
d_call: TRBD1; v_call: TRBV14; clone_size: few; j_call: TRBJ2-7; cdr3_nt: TGTGCCAGCAGCCGGGACAGGCACTACGAGCAGTACTTC; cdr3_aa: CASSRDRHYEQYF
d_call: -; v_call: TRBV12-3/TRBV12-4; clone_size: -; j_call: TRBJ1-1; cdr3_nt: TGTGCCAGCAGTTCGTGGCAGGAAAACACTGAAGCTTTCTTT; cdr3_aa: CASSSWQENTEAFF
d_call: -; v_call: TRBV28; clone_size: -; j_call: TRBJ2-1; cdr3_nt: TGTGCCAGCAGTTTATTACAGCCTGCTCCTTTCAATGAGCAGTTCTTC; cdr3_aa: CASSLLQPAPFNEQFF
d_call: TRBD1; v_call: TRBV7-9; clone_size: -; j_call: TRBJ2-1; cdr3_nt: TGTGCCAGCAGCTTAGTGACAGGGGACAATGAGCAGTTCTTC; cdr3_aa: CASSLVTGDNEQFF